This T cell receptor beta chain came from a study of blood T cell repertoires in COVID-19. This clone was seen just once. Authors' data handling: Reference gene primers were amplified, and this amplification served to estimate nucleated cell counts. Here immunoSEQ multiplex PCR was the method, and the copy in TCRdb shows in-frame clones only, minus some. V and J calls and clone size are given by that table; D and trimming were obtained from the DNA. Here the sample spans tens of thousands of clones, roughly 85% being singletons. Germline loops: CDR1 SQVTM, CDR2 ANQGSEA. V was cut by 6 bases and J by 5 bases, with 10 bases left in between. The CDR3 length is 12 residues.

The V and J genes are TRBV29-1 and TRBJ2-2; D perhaps matches TRBD1 (6 bases). The TCR originated in an older woman with acute or convalescent COVID-19. The material sequenced was peripheral blood. CDR3: CSVAQGTGELFF. CDR3 nucleotide sequence: TGCAGCGTCGCTCAGGGGACCGGGGAGCTGTTTTTT.